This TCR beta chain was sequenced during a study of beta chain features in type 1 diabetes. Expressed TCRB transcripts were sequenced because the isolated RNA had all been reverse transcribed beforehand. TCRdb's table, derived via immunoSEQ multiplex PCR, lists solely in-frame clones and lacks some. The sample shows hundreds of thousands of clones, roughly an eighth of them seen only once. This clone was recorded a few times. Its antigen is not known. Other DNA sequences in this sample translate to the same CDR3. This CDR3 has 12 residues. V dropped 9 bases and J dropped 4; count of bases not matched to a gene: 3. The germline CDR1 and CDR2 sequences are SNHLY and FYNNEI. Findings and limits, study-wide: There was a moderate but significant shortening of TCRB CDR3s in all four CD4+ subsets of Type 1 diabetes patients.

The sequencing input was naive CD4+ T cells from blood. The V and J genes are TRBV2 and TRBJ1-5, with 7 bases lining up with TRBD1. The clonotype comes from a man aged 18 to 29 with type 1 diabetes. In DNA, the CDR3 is TGTGCCAGTCGACAGGGAAATCAGCCCCAGCATTTT. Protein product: CASRQGNQPQHF. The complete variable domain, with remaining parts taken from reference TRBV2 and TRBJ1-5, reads EPEVTQTPSHQVTQMGQEVILRCVPISNHLYFYWYRQILGQKVEFLVSFYNNEISEKSEIFDDQFSVERPDGSNFTLKIRSTKLEDSAMYFCASRQGNQPQHFGDGTRLSIL.